The table lists the clone carrying this T cell receptor (beta chain) with a few counts. This specimen comes from a study of control samples from healthy donors and cancer patients. V was trimmed by 6 bases and J by 4 bases, leaving 10 bases between them. In germline, CDR1 is MNHEY, CDR2 SVGAGI. The CDR3 has 12 residues. Sequencing was performed with immunoSEQ multiplex PCR; in TCRdb, only in-frame clones are kept and a portion is missing. The table shows about 84,000 clones, with roughly 84% occurring only once. This TCR came from a man between 60 and 70 years old with head and neck cancer. Source material: PBMCs. This chain connects TRBV6-5 to TRBJ2-7; possibly TRBD1 for D (5 bases). The CDR3 coding sequence is TGTGCCAGCAGGCGGACACGGTACGAGCAGTACTTC. It codes for CASRRTRYEQYF.